This entry concerns a single T cell receptor beta chain. Its specific antigen is unknown. Per-base qualities were not stored, and no clone one base away is much larger. The library was prepared using the immunoSEQ multiplex PCR assay. For the multiplex PCR, a mixture combining 60 forward primers for TCR Vbeta segments and 13 reverse primers for TCR Jbeta segments was used. A multiplex PCR assay on genomic DNA amplified the CDR3 region of rearranged TCR beta genes. The amplified TCR beta libraries were sequenced on the Illumina HiSeq System as 87-base-pair reads. Regarding the original processing steps: Across the roughly 600 repertoires, a later analysis counted some 80 million unique TCR beta chains, around 10 million of which were shared by at least two donors. Raw reads were error-corrected and collapsed into unique sequences with a nearest-neighbor algorithm that merged closely related sequences to remove PCR and sequencing errors. CDR3 sequences were aligned to IMGT reference sequences to assign V, D and J gene segments. Each retained sequence needed at least a six-nucleotide match to both a V gene segment and a J gene segment. A rearrangement counted as productive if the CDR3 had no stop codons and remained in frame with V and J, and every other rearrangement counted as non-productive. Following IMGT convention, CDR3 was defined as the stretch from the second conserved V-encoded cysteine to the conserved J-encoded phenylalanine. The earlier analysis of 500 to 750 of the donors excluded any sequence lacking an unambiguous match to a single V gene segment. In an earlier analysis of 587 of the donors, V segments were called functional above 56.7% productive rearrangements and were called segregating when the between-donor standard deviation exceeded 5%. To diagnose cytomegalovirus status from the catalog of TCR beta chain sequences, a statistical classification framework was built. A later analysis assigned V and J genes by comparing TCR nucleotide sequences with IMGT/GENE-DB human TR gene sequences. In a later analysis, CDR3 sequences and most-parsimonious VDJ recombination scenarios were assigned using the TCRdist pipeline. In a later analysis, each TCR beta chain was defined by its CDR3 amino acid sequence together with its V-gene family, and reads without a unique V-gene family were excluded. A later analysis removed 592 highly shared, low-generation-probability nucleotide sequences to deal with suspected cross-contamination and a sequencing artifact. In a later analysis, a clonal expansion index for each public chain was calculated from normalized within-repertoire ranks of inferred template counts. A later analysis computed generation probabilities with a VDJ recombination model fitted to out-of-frame rearrangements, and checked the results against IGoR. In a later analysis, hypergeometric tests were used to score TCR-TCR, TCR-HLA and TCR-CMV co-occurrence, with a repertoire-size bias correction applied to TCR pairs. In a later analysis, false discovery rates were estimated by permuting HLA or CMV assignments 20 times. In a later analysis, co-occurring TCRs were grouped using DBSCAN, with TCRdist sequence similarity added in when clustering inside HLA-allele-positive subsets. Co-occurrence clustering excluded repertoires with fewer than 30,000 or more than 120,000 public chains, plus five with anomalous nucleotide sharing. In TCRdb, the immuneACCESS table is reduced to in-frame sequences with V and J assigned. These tables do not hold every clone; where another copy was compared, an unresolved V gene accounts for under half, and the others remain unexplained. D and trimming come from the DNA, and the V and J calls and clone size come from that table. The sample has about 160,000 clones on record, 60% to 70% of them singletons. Of the sample, approximately 7% falls within the top ten clones.

The cohort consisted of fewer than 700 healthy bone marrow donors. At the time of sampling, every cohort member was nominally healthy, though immune exposures that went unrecorded were likely present. The donor was CMV seropositive and belonged to the group of a few hundred seropositive cohort members. A peripheral blood sample was collected from each donor, and TCR beta sequencing was performed on peripheral blood mononuclear cells. Genomic DNA extraction from the blood cell samples was performed with the Qiagen DNeasy Blood Extraction Kit. The data were taken from a study of cytomegalovirus exposure and HLA in healthy donors (dated by TCRdb to 2016 to 2017). About the full investigation: An earlier analysis of 587 of the donors reported roughly 300 Gb of sequence data and 117 million unique TCR beta sequences from roughly 200 million T cells. The later analysis used no new phenotypic data to find candidate immune exposures, relying instead on TCR beta sequences and their occurrence across donors. In a later genetic analysis, genome-wide SNP genotypes for about 60% of the 666 donors were used, and that subset was treated as a discovery cohort. The T cell repertoires of around 730 subjects were profiled by immunosequencing and related to cytomegalovirus serostatus. Every discovery cohort repertoire had been produced on one sequencing platform. Along with the approximately 650-subject first cohort, a separate validation cohort of over a hundred different subjects was used. Roughly 5 DR-DQ haplotypes were treated as single units for association and clustering because of strong linkage in the cohort. Donor age, sex, ethnicity and CMV serostatus were compiled together with the repertoire data. The number of donors typed differed by locus, with roughly 629-640 for A, B, C, DRB1 and DQB1, around 500 for DQA1, 600 to 610 for DPA1, and around 430 for DPB1. Class I and class II HLA loci were covered by the typing at four-digit resolution. High-throughput TCR immunosequencing, statistical association of individual TCRs with disease status, and machine learning were combined to predict cytomegalovirus infection status. In a later analysis, previously published TCR beta repertoires from 666 donors were re-analyzed and high-resolution HLA genotyping was added so that TCR occurrence patterns could be studied. In an earlier analysis of 550 to 700 of the donors, high-throughput TCR beta sequencing was used to judge whether each TCR beta V gene segment behaved as functional or pseudogenic. An early release that covered 640 HLA-typed donors contained around 300 gigabases of sequencing data and about 84 million unique TCR sequences. The study aimed to test whether cataloging public T cell receptors could reveal signatures of past pathogen exposure. Of the 300 to 450 genotyped donors, about 80% fell in the genetic ancestry cluster associated with self-reported Caucasian donors. Among around 400 genotyped donors of the cohort, an average of around 240,000 unique TCR beta nucleotide sequences was sequenced per donor, of which 15% to 20% were non-productive.

CDR1 LGHNA and CDR2 YSLEER are derived from the germline V gene. V is trimmed back by 4 bases and J by 1 base, and the junction contains 3 bases that no gene match accounts for. The CDR3, from cysteine to phenylalanine, totals 14 residues. The CDR3 DNA has 42 bases and is translated from base 1. Points the paper makes about the study in general: In a later analysis, TCR association rates were found to vary across HLA loci, with the most associated TCRs seen for DRB1 alleles and the fewest for HLA-C alleles. A further reported finding was that TCR beta sequences accurately predicted the HLA-A and HLA-B alleles for most subjects in the first cohort. In a later analysis, several top co-occurrence clusters were reported to appear linked to parvovirus B19, influenza, CMV and Epstein-Barr virus. The study gave a list of over 150 TCR beta chains associated with cytomegalovirus. When HLA alleles, especially DR and DQ, strongly co-occurred, attributing TCR associations to individual alleles was difficult. Compared with equally common non-associated chains, HLA-associated TCR beta chains in a later analysis were more clonally expanded and had lower generation probabilities. The earlier analysis of approximately 560 of the donors excluded seventeen rarely observed V segments, including chromosome 9 orphons, because counts were too low. Most TCR sequences were observed very rarely across donors, whereas some public TCRs were present in many individuals. In a later genetic analysis, a missense DCLRE1C variant was associated with V-gene and J-gene trimming of TCR beta chains, and the association was replicated in an independent cohort. Some IMGT-functional V segments, including TRBV6-2 and TRBV6-3, could not be told apart with the 87-base-pair reads, so those segments were excluded. The authors suggested that the approach could potentially be extended to other disease states and immunological phenotypes. In an earlier analysis of approximately 590 of the donors, most TCR beta V segments appeared in productive rearrangements about 90% or about 30% of the time, broadly matching IMGT annotations. At a false discovery rate of 0.05, a later analysis linked under 20,000 TCR beta sequences to specific HLA alleles. Roughly uniform sequencing depth across donors was assumed in presence/absence analyses, although this assumption may not hold. In a later analysis, most CMV-associated TCR beta chains were found to appear HLA-restricted, with HLA associations seemingly driven largely by CMV exposure. In vitro tests confirmed that a few of the cytomegalovirus-associated TCR beta chains recognize cytomegalovirus antigens. Linkage disequilibrium might explain the correlated functional status among segregating V segments, but an unknown experimental factor could not be excluded. Compared with the 666-donor mean, donors in an Asian-associated ancestry cluster had fewer N-insertions in productive TCRs, according to a later genetic analysis. The sequencing pipeline was judged likely to have produced a cluster of highly shared sequence variants as a technical artifact. Only TCR beta chains were sequenced in this cohort, and the absence of alpha or paired-chain data limited detectable features. The classifier was reported to diagnose cytomegalovirus status with high specificity and sensitivity in both the original and validation cohorts. Because HLA typing was missing for some donors at each locus, association tests included only the typed subset. CMV serostatus was the only immune exposure information available for the cohort.

This receptor chain uses TRBV4-3 and TRBJ2-7; 8 bases in between match TRBD1. The sequence was obtained from a woman aged 60 to 75 in good health and CMV-seropositive. The sample comprised PBMCs. The nucleotides read TGCGCCAGCAGCCGTGGGACAGGATCCTACGAGCAGTACTTC. Translation gives CASSRGTGSYEQYF.